Included here is one TCR beta chain sequence, with context. No antigen is known for it. The authors reverse transcribed roughly 0.5 to 1 ug RNA with random hexamers. Amplification of TCR beta CDR3 across 54 Vbeta and 13 Jbeta was performed with immunoSEQ multiplex PCR. TCRdb re-called the immunoSEQ multiplex PCR reads through MiXCR, storing one row per CDR3 protein. The sample lists 250,000 to 300,000 distinct CDR3 sequences; 70% to 90% were seen once. TCR beta sequences were obtained from blood CD8+ and CD4+ T cells. The study used treatment-naive patients who had stable or active relapsing-remitting disease as multiple sclerosis controls. The data were obtained in a study of CD8 T cells in Susac syndrome. General study findings and limits: The authors acknowledged that the study's TCR sequencing and HLA analysis involved relatively few individuals.

Trimming left V 0 bases short and J 0 bases short, with 21 bases between. Germline V gene data show CDR1 as MNHEY and CDR2 as SVGAGI. This CDR3 is 20 amino acids long. The genes are TRBV6-5 and TRBJ1-5, with D hard to call. Sequenced sample: CD8+ T cells from PBMCs. The clonotype comes from a human donor with multiple sclerosis. The chain's CDR3 is CASSYSSGLGRSYSNQPQHF. For the CDR3, the DNA is TGTGCCAGCAGTTACTCGAGCGGTCTCGGCAGATCTTATAGCAATCAGCCCCAGCATTTT.